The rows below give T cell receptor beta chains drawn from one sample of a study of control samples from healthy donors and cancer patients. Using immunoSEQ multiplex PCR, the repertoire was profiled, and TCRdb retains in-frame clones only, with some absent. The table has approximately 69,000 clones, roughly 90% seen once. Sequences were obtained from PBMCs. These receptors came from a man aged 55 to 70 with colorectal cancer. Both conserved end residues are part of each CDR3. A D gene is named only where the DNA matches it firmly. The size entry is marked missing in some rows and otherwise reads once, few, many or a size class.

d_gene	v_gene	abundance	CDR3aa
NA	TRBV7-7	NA	CASSPSGERPNTGELFF
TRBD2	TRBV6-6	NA	CASRGTSGDTQYF
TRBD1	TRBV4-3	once	CASSRDRNTEAFF
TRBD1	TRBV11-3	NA	CASSPQGASYEQYF
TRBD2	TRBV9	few	CASSGRLADSRTDTQYF
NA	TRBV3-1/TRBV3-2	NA	CASSQGQRQLFF
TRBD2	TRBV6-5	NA	CASRDSGGAGDTQYF
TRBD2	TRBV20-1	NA	CSASIAGGQDTQYF
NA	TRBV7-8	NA	CASSSPDRTYEQYF
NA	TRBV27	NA	CARQAPSTDNYEQYF
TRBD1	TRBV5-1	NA	CASSLGTGGNEQYF
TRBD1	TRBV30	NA	CAWSADREVSDTQYF
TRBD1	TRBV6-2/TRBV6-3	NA	CASSVRQGNTEAFF
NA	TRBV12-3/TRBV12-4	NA	CASRETGNYGYTF
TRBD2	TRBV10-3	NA	CAISSGTSGTYEQYF
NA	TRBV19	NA	CASSILKPETARRYGYTF
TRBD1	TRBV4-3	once	CASSRKGQSNEKLFF
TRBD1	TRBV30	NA	CAWRGQGSGNTIYF
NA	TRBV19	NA	CATNGGHEQFF
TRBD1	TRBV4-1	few	CASSQAGTGSNYGYTF
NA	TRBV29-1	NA	CSVLRDGNYGYTF
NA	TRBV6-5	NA	CASSYSGPYAQYF
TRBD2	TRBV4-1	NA	CASSQERVAGGLSYEQYF
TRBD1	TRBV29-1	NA	CSARQGSYEQYF
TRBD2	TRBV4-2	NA	CASSQALAGGTSDTQYF
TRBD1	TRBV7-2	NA	CASRRDRAKDGYTF
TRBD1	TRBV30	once	CAWSVQGAYGYTF
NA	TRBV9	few	CASSVGLTGNTIYF
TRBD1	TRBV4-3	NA	CASRGQGRDGYTF
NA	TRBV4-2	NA	CASSQVTGGGQETQYF
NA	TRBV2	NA	CASVSRGLARETQYF
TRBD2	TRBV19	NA	CASRTGTSRVHEQFF
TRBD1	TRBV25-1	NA	CASRARDRGLGTEAFF
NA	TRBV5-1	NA	CASGQGENTEAFF
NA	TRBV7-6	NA	CASSFSTGTGEQYF
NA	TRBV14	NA	CASSQDVEETQYF
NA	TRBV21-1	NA	CASSSGVGRVWTEAFF
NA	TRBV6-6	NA	CASSYGPYYTF
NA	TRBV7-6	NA	CASSAFYNSPLHF